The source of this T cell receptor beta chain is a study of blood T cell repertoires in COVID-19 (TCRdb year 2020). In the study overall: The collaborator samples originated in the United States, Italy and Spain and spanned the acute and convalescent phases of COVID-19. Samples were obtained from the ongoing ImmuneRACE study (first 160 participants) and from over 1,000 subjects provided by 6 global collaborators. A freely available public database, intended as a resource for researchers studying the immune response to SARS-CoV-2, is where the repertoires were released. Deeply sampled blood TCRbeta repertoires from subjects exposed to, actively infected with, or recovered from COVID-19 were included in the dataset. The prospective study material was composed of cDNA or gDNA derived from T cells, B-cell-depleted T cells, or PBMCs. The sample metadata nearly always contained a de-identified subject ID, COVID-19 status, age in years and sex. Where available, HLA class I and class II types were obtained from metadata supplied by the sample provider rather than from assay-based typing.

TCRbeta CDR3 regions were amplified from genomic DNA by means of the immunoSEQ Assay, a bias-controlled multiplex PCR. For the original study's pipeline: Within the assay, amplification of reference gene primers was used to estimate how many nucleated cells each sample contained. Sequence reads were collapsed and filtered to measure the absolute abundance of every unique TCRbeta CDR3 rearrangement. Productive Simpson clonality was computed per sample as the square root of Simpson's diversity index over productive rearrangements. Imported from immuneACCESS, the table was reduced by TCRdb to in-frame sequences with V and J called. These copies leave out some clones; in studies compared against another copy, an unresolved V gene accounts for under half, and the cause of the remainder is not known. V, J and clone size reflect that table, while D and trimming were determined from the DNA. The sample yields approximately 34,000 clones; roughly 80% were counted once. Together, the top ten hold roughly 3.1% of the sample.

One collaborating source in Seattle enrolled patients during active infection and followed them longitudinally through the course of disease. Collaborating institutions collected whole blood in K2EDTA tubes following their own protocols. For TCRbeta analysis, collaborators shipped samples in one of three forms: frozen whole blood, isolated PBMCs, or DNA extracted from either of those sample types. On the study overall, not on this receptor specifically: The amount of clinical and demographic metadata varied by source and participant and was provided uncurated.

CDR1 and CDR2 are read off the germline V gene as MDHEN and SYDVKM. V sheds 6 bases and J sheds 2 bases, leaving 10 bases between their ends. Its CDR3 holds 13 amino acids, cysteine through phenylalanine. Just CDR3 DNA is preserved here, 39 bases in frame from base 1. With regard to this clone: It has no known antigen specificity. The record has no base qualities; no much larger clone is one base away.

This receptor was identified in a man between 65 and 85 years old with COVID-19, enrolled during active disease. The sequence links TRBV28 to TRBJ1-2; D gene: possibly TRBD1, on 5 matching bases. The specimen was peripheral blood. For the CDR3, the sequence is CASRWQGNYGYTF. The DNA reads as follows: TGTGCCAGCAGATGGCAGGGAAACTATGGCTACACCTTC.